Given below is one T cell receptor (beta chain) in context. Its antigen is not identified. This entry belongs to a study of cytomegalovirus exposure and HLA in healthy donors. About the study: The 110 or so validation repertoires used a platform that matched the one used for the 500 to 700 first-cohort repertoires, as a later analysis reported. General observations from the study: The study put 150 or so TCR beta chains on its list as cytomegalovirus-associated. Most TCR sequences showed up rarely, but some public TCRs showed up in many donors.

Data came from immunoSEQ multiplex PCR; TCRdb stores just in-frame clones and leaves some out. In the table there are fewer than 350,000 clones, around 87% of which are singletons. J was trimmed by 6 bases and V by 7 bases; bases with no gene match: 3. CDR3 size: 13 residues. Germline V gene data show CDR1 as MNHNS and CDR2 as SASEGT. This chain connects TRBV6-1 to TRBJ1-6; 7 nucleotides align to TRBD1. The clonotype originates from a woman aged 18-29 years in good health and CMV-seronegative. Material: PBMCs. The CDR3 spells CASIRQGNSPLHF. DNA of the CDR3: TGTGCCAGCATTCGACAGGGTAATTCACCCCTCCACTTT.